This entry lists 14 T cell receptor beta chains sequenced from one sample in a study of CD8+ T cells in alopecia areata. The sequencing template was cDNA reverse transcribed from extracted RNA. The assay was immunoSEQ multiplex PCR, and TCRdb's table has in-frame clones only and misses some. Observed are some 110,000 clones, no singletons, with the top ten taking about 19%. Sequencing was carried out using lesional skin. The receptors were sampled from a C3H/HeJ mouse with alopecia areata. The mouse strain carries the MHC haplotype H2-k.

With respect to this clone: Mouse germline and gene names are used. Read coverage stops 4 residues before the CDR3 terminus; the germline J gene supplies the remainder. This chain connects TRBV19 to TRBJ2-1, with D possibly being TRBD1 (5 bases). From germline, CDR1 is FNHDT and CDR2 SITEND (reference sequence). The CDR3 length is 16 residues. Trimming took 4 bases from V and 1 from J, leaving 15 bases between them. CDR3 in amino acids: CASSPSPRGNYAEQFF. CDR3 DNA (partial): TGTGCCAGCAGTCCCTCCCCGAGGGGAAACTATGCT.

A word on this clone: The genes and germline here are from mouse. Read sequence stops 4 residues before the CDR3 end, and the germline J gene provides the missing end. The V and J genes are TRBV31 and TRBJ2-5, with 12 nucleotides matching TRBD2. The length of the CDR3 is 16 residues. CDR1 is GKSSPN, CDR2 SITVG, per germline. The CDR3 is CAWSLDWGGAGDTQYF. CDR3 bases read: TGTGCCTGGAGTCTAGACTGGGGGGGCGCGGGGGAC. Using reference TRBV31 and TRBJ2-5 for the parts outside the CDR3, the full variable domain is AQTIHQWPVAEIKAVGSPLSLGCTIKGKSSPNLYWYWQATGGTLQQLFYSITVGQVESVVQLNLSASRPKDDQFILSTEKLLLSHSGFYLCAWSLDWGGAGDTQYFGPGTRLLVL.

Worth noting for this clone: Gene names and germline refer to mouse. The CDR3 extends 4 residues past the end of the read, so its final part is completed from the germline J gene. The chain combines TRBV13-3 with TRBJ1-4; TRBD1 matches at 9 bases. The CDR3 is 16 residues long. Germline CDR1 is NNHDY and CDR2 is SYVADS. V shed 4 bases and J 6 bases; nucleotides not matched to a gene: 10. This CDR3 is CASSPAQGAGDERLFF. Partial CDR3 DNA: TGTGCCAGCAGTCCTGCACAGGGGGCGGGAGACGAA.

Comments on this clone: The genes and germline here are from mouse. The CDR3 end is not reached by the read, which stops 4 residues before it; the germline J gene fills it in. This chain joins TRBV13-3 and TRBJ1-1; 7 bases are shared with TRBD1. V was clipped by 7 bases and J by 1 base; unmatched bases: 7. Germline lookup yields CDR1 NNHDY and CDR2 SYVADS. The CDR3 has 14 residues. The CDR3 DNA, read in part, is TGTGCCAGCGGCTGGAGGGGGCGAAACACA. Protein sequence: CASGWRGRNT. The whole CDR3 is CASGWRGRNTEVFF.

In regard to this clone: The genes are named according to mouse. The CDR3 goes on 4 residues after the read ends, and that part is filled in from the germline J gene. V gene TRBV1 combines with J gene TRBJ1-4, with D perhaps matching TRBD1 (6 bases). V was cut by 4 bases and J by 6 bases, with 12 bases left in between. The CDR3 covers 14 residues. The germline gives CDR1 NSQYPW, CDR2 LRSPGD (reference sequence). The CDR3 reads CTCSGQGRDERLFF. CDR3 DNA (partial): TGCACCTGCAGTGGGCAGGGGAGAGACGAA.

This clone was counted between two and nine times. Germline and genes here are mouse. Sequencing ends 4 residues short of the CDR3 end; the germline J gene provides the rest. The chain carries TRBV13-3 and TRBJ2-7; 13 bases match TRBD2. The V segment lost 3 bases and the J segment 0 bases; nucleotides outside the gene matches: 3. Germline loops: CDR1 NNHDY, CDR2 SYVADS. The CDR3 is 16 amino acids. The CDR3 sequence: CASSVGLGGSSYEQYF. Incomplete CDR3 DNA: TGTGCCAGCAGTGTGGGACTGGGGGGGAGCTCCTAT.

As regards this clone: The genes and germline here are from mouse. The read stops 4 residues short of the end of the CDR3; the missing end is completed from the germline J gene. The rearrangement uses TRBV13-1 and TRBJ1-1; weak D call: TRBD1 (5 bases). V lost 5 bases to trimming and J lost 3 bases, with 14 bases between them. The CDR3 has 14 residues. Looked up from germline, CDR1 is NSHNY and CDR2 is SYGAGN. CDR3 DNA (partial): TGTGCCAGCAGGGCCAGGGTAGGAGACACA. This sequence encodes CASRARVGDT. The full CDR3 reads CASRARVGDTEVFF.

Notes on this clone: Genes here carry mouse names. The sequence runs out 4 residues before the end of the CDR3; the remainder is reconstructed from the germline J gene. V usage is TRBV1 and J usage is TRBJ2-1, with D tentatively TRBD1 (5 bases). The germline CDR1 and CDR2 sequences are NSQYPW and LRSPGD (reference sequence). The CDR3 has 15 amino acids. V lost 1 base, J lost 0 bases, and 7 bases lay in between. Partial CDR3 DNA: TGCACCTGCAGTGCAGGCCAGGGTAACTATGCT. It is translated as CTCSAGQGNYA. The complete CDR3 protein is CTCSAGQGNYAEQFF.

This clone showed up many times. Gene names refer to mouse genes. Coverage ceases 4 residues before the CDR3 finishes, and the germline J gene fills in the end. This chain connects TRBV1 to TRBJ2-5, with 7 bases matching TRBD1. V dropped 3 bases and J dropped 0; count of bases not matched to a gene: 3. The CDR3 is made up of 15 amino acids. CDR1 NSQYPW and CDR2 LRSPGD come from the germline V gene (reference sequence). CDR3 DNA, as far as it was read: TGCACCTGCAGTGCCACAGGGGTTAACCAAGAC. This sequence encodes CTCSATGVNQD. The whole CDR3 sequence is CTCSATGVNQDTQYF.

Worth noting for this clone: Here the gene names and germline are mouse. The read ends 4 residues before the CDR3 terminus; that terminus is restored from the germline J gene. The V gene is TRBV1, the J gene TRBJ2-7, with 7 bases aligning to TRBD1. V shed 7 bases and J 2 bases; nucleotides not matched to a gene: 5. The CDR3 is made up of 13 amino acids. Germline assignment: CDR1 NSQYPW and CDR2 LRSPGD (reference sequence). CDR3 DNA, as far as it was read: TGCACCTGCAATTTCCAGGGGGCCTAT. Translating gives CTCNFQGAY. The whole CDR3 sequence reads CTCNFQGAYEQYF. Based on the CDR3 plus reference TRBV1 and TRBJ2-7, the full variable domain is VTLLEQNPRWRLVPRGQAVNLRCILKNSQYPWMSWYQQDLQKQLQWLFTLRSPGDKEVKSLPGADYLATRVTDTELRLQVANMSQGRTLYCTCNFQGAYEQYFGPGTRLTVL.

This clone appeared a few times. Gene names and germline refer to mouse. The read terminates 4 residues ahead of where the CDR3 ends, so the germline J gene completes it. Other DNA sequences from this sample encode an identical CDR3 as well. The V gene is TRBV13-3, the J gene TRBJ2-3, with 12 bases identical to TRBD2. Unmatched junction bases numbered 6, after V lost 1 base and J lost 0 bases. The length of the CDR3 is 18 residues. Germline V CDR1 and CDR2: NNHDY, SYVADS. Incomplete CDR3 DNA: TGTGCCAGCAGTGATCCGGGACTGGGGGGATCTAGTGCAGAA. Translating gives CASSDPGLGGSSAE. The full CDR3 protein is CASSDPGLGGSSAETLYF.

This clone has a count of ten or more. Gene names and germline match the mouse. The read ends 4 residues shy of where the CDR3 ends; the end is completed using the germline J gene. The V gene is TRBV13-3, the J gene TRBJ1-1; tentative D call: TRBD1 (6 bases). Germline CDR1 NNHDY, CDR2 SYVADS. The CDR3 is made up of 14 amino acids. The germline V and J ends were trimmed by 5 bases and 0 bases, with 11 bases remaining between them. The CDR3 loop reads CASRQGNANTEVFF. CDR3 bases read: TGTGCCAGCAGACAGGGTAATGCAAACACA.

This clone has just a few counts. Genes and germline come from the mouse. The read comes to an end 4 residues before the CDR3 does, leaving the germline J gene to fill in the end. Distinct nucleotide sequences in the sample also encode this CDR3. The chain employs TRBV1 and TRBJ2-5; possibly TRBD1 for D (6 bases). Germline lookup yields CDR1 NSQYPW and CDR2 LRSPGD (reference sequence). The CDR3 has 14 residues. V lost 1 base to trimming and J lost 3 bases, with 8 bases between them. The part of the CDR3 DNA that was read is TGCACCTGCAGTGCAGCAGGACAGCAAGAC. Protein sequence: CTCSAAGQQD. The whole CDR3 protein is CTCSAAGQQDTQYF.

This clone has just a few counts. Gene names denote mouse genes. The read ends 4 residues before the CDR3 terminus; that terminus is restored from the germline J gene. The chain couples TRBV13-2 to TRBJ2-3; TRBD1 matches at 10 bases. This CDR3 is 15 amino acids long. V lost 1 base and J lost 4; bases outside the gene matches: 3. Germline V CDR1 and CDR2: NNHNN, SYGAGS (reference sequence). The DNA read from the CDR3 is TGTGCCAGCGGTGATCCGGGACAGGGGCCAGAA. Its translation: CASGDPGQGPE. Given in full, the CDR3 is CASGDPGQGPETLYF.